The rows below give T cell receptor beta chains drawn from one sample of a study of blood T cell repertoires in COVID-19. Profiled with immunoSEQ multiplex PCR; TCRdb holds only in-frame clones, not every one. The table lists more than 350,000 clones, about 90% of them singletons. The sequencing sample was made of peripheral blood. These receptors were obtained from a woman younger than 45 with COVID-19, enrolled during active disease. The CDR3 runs from the conserved cysteine through the conserved F or W. D genes are given only for firm matches. Clone size is not always given. Where it is, it says once, few, many or a class for expanded clones.

>TRBJ2-7|NA|TRBV7-9|TRBD2
TGTGCCAGCAGCTTAAGCGGGAGAAAGCCCGGGCAGTACTTC
CASSLSGRKPGQYF
>TRBJ2-2|NA|TRBV11-3|TRBD2
TGTGCCAGCAGGCGTGGGGGGGGCACCGGGGAGCTGTTTTTT
CASRRGGGTGELFF
>TRBJ2-2|NA|TRBV18|NA
TGTGCCAGCTCACCCGACATGGCGAACACCGGGGAGCTGTTTTTT
CASSPDMANTGELFF
>TRBJ2-1|once|TRBV30|TRBD2
TGTGCCTGGAACCAGCGGGAGGGCAATGAGCAGTTCTTC
CAWNQREGNEQFF
>TRBJ2-7|NA|TRBV27|NA
TGTGCCAGCAGTTTCGGGACAAGCATGTACTTC
CASSFGTSMYF
>TRBJ2-3|NA|TRBV2|TRBD2
TGTGCCAGCGGATCGAATAGCGGGAGCAGCACAGATACGCAGTATTTT
CASGSNSGSSTDTQYF
>TRBJ1-1|NA|TRBV7-3|NA
TGTGCCAGCAGCTTAAGCGGGGGCATCACTGAAGCTTTCTTT
CASSLSGGITEAFF
>TRBJ2-2|NA|TRBV18|NA
TGTGCCAGCTCACCCAGGGTCACCGGGGAGCTGTTTTTT
CASSPRVTGELFF
>TRBJ2-3|NA|TRBV19|NA
TGTGCCAGTAGTATATACAGGGATACGCAGTATTTT
CASSIYRDTQYF
>TRBJ1-6|few|TRBV28|TRBD1
TGTGCCAGCAGGACAGGGGTGATGATTAATTCACCCCTCCACTTT
CASRTGVMINSPLHF
>TRBJ2-3|NA|TRBV3-1/TRBV3-2|NA
TGTGCCAGCAGCCTAGGTTTAGCGAGCACAGATACGCAGTATTTT
CASSLGLASTDTQYF
>TRBJ2-7|NA|TRBV13|TRBD1
TGTGCCAGCAGCTCCAGGGGGCCCTCCTACGAGCAGTACTTC
CASSSRGPSYEQYF
>TRBJ2-3|NA|TRBV6-5|TRBD1
TGTGCCAGCAGAAGACAGGGGGGGGGAGATACGCAGTATTTT
CASRRQGGGDTQYF
>TRBJ2-1|NA|TRBV2|TRBD2
TGTGCCAGCAGTTCCGGCCTTGGACTAGCGGGGAGGTATGAGCAGTTCTTC
CASSSGLGLAGRYEQFF
>TRBJ2-2|NA|TRBV24-1|NA
TGTGCCACCAGTGATTCGGCCGGGGAGCTGTTTTTT
CATSDSAGELFF
>TRBJ2-3|NA|TRBV27|TRBD2
TGTGCCAGCAGCCCGAGGCGACTAGCGGGAGGGCGTGGCACAGATACGCAGTATTTT
CASSPRRLAGGRGTDTQYF
>TRBJ1-4|NA|TRBV25-1|NA
TGTGCCAGCAGTGAGTCGGGGACAAGTAATGAAAAACTGTTTTTT
CASSESGTSNEKLFF
>TRBJ2-3|NA|TRBV6-5|NA
TGTGCCAGCAGTTTGGGACTGAGCACAGATACGCAGTATTTT
CASSLGLSTDTQYF
>TRBJ1-3|NA|TRBV7-9|NA
TGTGCCAGCAGCTTAGTACCGGGGAGCCTCTCTGGAAACACCATATATTTT
CASSLVPGSLSGNTIYF
>TRBJ2-2|NA|TRBV2|TRBD2
TGTGCCAGCAGTTTACTAGCGGCGAACACCGGGGAGCTGTTTTTT
CASSLLAANTGELFF
>TRBJ2-3|once|TRBV4-2|TRBD1
TGTGCCAGCAGCCCGGGACAGGGGGGCACAGATACGCAGTATTTT
CASSPGQGGTDTQYF
>TRBJ1-1|NA|TRBV5-4|NA
TGTGCCAGCAGCCCAGGGGACACTGAAGCTTTCTTT
CASSPGDTEAFF
>TRBJ2-6|NA|TRBV9|NA
TGTGCCAGCAGCGTAAACAGGCCTGGGGCCAACGTCCTGACTTTC
CASSVNRPGANVLTF
>TRBJ2-2|once|TRBV6-2/TRBV6-3|NA
TGTGCCAGCAGTTCCATCAGCGCCGCGAACACCGGGGAGCTGTTTTTT
CASSSISAANTGELFF
>TRBJ1-2|NA|TRBV29-1|TRBD1
TGCAGCGTCGGGACAGGGGGCTTAAGAGGCTACACCTTC
CSVGTGGLRGYTF
>TRBJ2-7|NA|TRBV27|NA
TGTGCCAGCAGTCCCCGGGGTCCGAGCTCCTACGAGCAGTACTTC
CASSPRGPSSYEQYF